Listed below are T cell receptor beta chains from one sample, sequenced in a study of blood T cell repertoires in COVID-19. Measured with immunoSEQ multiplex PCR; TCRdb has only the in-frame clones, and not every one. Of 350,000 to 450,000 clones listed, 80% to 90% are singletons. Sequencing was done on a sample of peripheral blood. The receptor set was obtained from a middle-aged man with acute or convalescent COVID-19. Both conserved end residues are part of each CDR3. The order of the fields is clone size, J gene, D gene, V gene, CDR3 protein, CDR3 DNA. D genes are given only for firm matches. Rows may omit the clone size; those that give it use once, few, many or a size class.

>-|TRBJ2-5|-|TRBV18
CASSPAVEETQYF
TGTGCCAGCTCACCAGCCGTGGAGGAGACCCAGTACTTC
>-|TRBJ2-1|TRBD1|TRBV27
CASSLVTGLQGEQFF
TGTGCCAGCAGTTTAGTGACAGGGTTACAGGGAGAGCAGTTCTTC
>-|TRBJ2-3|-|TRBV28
CASSWGTDVDTQYF
TGTGCCAGCAGCTGGGGCACCGATGTCGATACGCAGTATTTT
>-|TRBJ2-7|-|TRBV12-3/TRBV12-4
CASSWGAPYEQYF
TGTGCCAGCAGTTGGGGAGCACCCTACGAGCAGTACTTC
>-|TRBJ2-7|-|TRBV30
CAWSFIRDTLRSEQYF
TGTGCCTGGAGCTTCATCCGGGACACCCTACGCTCCGAGCAGTACTTC
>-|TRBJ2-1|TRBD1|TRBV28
CASGGQGSFSYNEQFF
TGTGCCAGCGGAGGACAGGGTTCCTTCTCCTACAATGAGCAGTTCTTC
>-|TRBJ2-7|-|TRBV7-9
CASSLALGAGSYEQYF
TGTGCCAGCAGCTTAGCGCTAGGGGCTGGATCCTACGAGCAGTACTTC
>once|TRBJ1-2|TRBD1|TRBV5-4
CASSSPGQGPLGYTF
TGTGCCAGCAGCTCGCCGGGACAGGGTCCCCTTGGCTACACCTTC
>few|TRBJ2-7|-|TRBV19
CATASGNEQYF
TGTGCCACAGCGTCGGGTAACGAGCAGTACTTC
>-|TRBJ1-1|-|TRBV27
CASSTRQAATLNTEAFF
TGTGCCAGCAGTACCCGACAGGCTGCCACACTGAACACTGAAGCTTTCTTT
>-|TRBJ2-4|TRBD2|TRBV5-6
CASSSGLAGGINIQYF
TGTGCCAGCAGCTCGGGACTAGCGGGAGGTATCAACATTCAGTACTTC
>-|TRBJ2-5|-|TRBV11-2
CASSFPNGLVQETQYF
TGTGCCAGCAGTTTTCCAAATGGTCTAGTGCAAGAGACCCAGTACTTC
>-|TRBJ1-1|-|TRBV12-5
CASGLIQGLGTEAFF
TGTGCTAGTGGTTTGATTCAGGGGTTGGGCACTGAAGCTTTCTTT